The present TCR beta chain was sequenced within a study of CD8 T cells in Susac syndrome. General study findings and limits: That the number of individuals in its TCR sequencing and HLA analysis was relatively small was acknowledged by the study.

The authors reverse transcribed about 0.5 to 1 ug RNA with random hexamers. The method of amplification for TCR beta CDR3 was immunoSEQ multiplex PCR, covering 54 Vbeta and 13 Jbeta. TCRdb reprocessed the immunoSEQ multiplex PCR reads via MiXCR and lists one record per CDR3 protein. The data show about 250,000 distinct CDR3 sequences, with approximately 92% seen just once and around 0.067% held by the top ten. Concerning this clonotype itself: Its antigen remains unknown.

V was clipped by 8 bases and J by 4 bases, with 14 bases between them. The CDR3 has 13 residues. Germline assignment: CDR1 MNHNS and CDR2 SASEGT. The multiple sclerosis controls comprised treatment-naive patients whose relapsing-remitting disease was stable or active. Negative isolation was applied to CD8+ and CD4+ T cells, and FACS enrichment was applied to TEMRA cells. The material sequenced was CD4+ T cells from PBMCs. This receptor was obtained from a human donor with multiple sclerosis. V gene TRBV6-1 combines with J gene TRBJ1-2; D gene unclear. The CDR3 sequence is CASGTISVYGYTF. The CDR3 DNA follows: TGTGCCAGCGGTACGATCTCGGTCTATGGCTACACCTTC.